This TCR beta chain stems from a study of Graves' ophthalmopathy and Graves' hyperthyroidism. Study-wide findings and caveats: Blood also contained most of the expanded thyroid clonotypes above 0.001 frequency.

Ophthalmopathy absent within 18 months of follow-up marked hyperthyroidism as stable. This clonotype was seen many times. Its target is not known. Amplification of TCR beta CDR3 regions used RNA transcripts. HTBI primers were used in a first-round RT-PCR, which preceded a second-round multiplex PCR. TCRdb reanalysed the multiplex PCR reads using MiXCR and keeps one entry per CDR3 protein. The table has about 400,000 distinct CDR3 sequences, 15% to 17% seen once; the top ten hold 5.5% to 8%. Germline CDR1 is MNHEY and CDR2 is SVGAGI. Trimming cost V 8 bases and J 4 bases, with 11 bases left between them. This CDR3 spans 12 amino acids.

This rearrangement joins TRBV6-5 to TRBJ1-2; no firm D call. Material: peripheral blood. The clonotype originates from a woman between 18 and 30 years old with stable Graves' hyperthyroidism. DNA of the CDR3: TGTGCCAGCTCGATACAGCCCTATGGCTACACCTTC. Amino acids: CASSIQPYGYTF.